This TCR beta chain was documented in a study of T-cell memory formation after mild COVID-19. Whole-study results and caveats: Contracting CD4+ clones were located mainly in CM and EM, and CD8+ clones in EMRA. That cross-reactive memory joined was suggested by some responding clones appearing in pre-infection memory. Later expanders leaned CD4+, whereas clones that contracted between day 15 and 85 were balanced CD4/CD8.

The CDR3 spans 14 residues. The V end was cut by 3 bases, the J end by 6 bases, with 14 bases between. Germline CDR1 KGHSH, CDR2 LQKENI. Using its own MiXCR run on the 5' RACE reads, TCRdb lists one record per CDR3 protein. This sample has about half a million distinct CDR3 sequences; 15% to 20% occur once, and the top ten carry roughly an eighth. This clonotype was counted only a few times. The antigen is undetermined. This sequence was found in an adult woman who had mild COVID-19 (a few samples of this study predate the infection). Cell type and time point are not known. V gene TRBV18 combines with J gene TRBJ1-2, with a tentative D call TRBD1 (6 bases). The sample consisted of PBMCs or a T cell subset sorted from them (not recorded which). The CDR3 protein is CASSPELRGNGYTF. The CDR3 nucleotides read TGTGCCAGCTCACCGGAGTTAAGGGGGAATGGCTACACCTTC.